This note documents a single T cell receptor beta chain sequence. The CDR3 sequence is 16 residues long. Germline-derived CDR1 and CDR2 are MNHNY and SVGAGI (reference sequence). J was trimmed by 6 bases and V by 7 bases; bases with no gene match: 12. The data were taken from a study of blood T cell repertoires in COVID-19. In the study overall: COVID-19 samples, acute and convalescent, were from the United States, Italy and Spain.

In the authors' workflow: Reference gene primer amplification yielded estimated nucleated cell counts. Assay: immunoSEQ multiplex PCR; the TCRdb copy retains only in-frame clones and omits some. That table furnishes V, J and clone size, whereas the DNA furnished D and trimming. The sample carries about 120,000 clones, approximately 85% recorded once. Sequenced input: peripheral blood. This clonotype was sampled from a human donor in a cohort sampled during active COVID-19. V gene TRBV6-6 combines with J gene TRBJ2-3; 11 positions agree with TRBD2. CDR3 coding DNA: TGTGCCAGCACCTTACAACAGGGACTAGCGGCTGATACGCAGTATTTT. It specifies CASTLQQGLAADTQYF.